In its sample, the clone carrying this T cell receptor (beta chain) was seen once. This sample is drawn from a study of blood T cell repertoires in COVID-19. The CDR3 totals 14 residues. V was pared by 1 base and J by 4 bases, with 11 bases between. Germline values: CDR1 SGHRS, CDR2 YFSETQ. TCRdb's table, derived via immunoSEQ multiplex PCR, lists solely in-frame clones and lacks some. The table lists 250,000 or so clones, approximately 86% of them singletons, with under 2% in the top ten. Participants spanned ages roughly 18 to 95 years and resided in around 25 US areas. Cohort assignment relied on participant-reported clinical history. Before being deemed recovered, Cohort 3 donors had two negative PCRs, clearance, or symptom resolution.

Sequencing used PBMCs or T cells enriched from blood (not recorded which). The gene calls are TRBV5-1 and TRBJ1-1; D is uncertain. The sequence was obtained from a woman aged 45-60 years who had recovered from COVID-19. The CDR3 sequence is CASSLFGEVTEAFF. The CDR3 DNA reads TGCGCCAGCAGCTTGTTCGGGGAGGTCACTGAAGCTTTCTTT. The full variable domain, with the rest looked up from reference TRBV5-1 and TRBJ1-1, is KAGVTQTPRYLIKTRGQQVTLSCSPISGHRSVSWYQQTPGQGLQFLFEYFSETQRNKGNFPGRFSGRQFSNSRSEMNVSTLELGDSALYLCASSLFGEVTEAFFGQGTRLTVV.